These T cell receptor beta chains were read from a single sample in a study of shared clonotypes between healthy human individuals. TCRdb keeps only in-frame clones here, not all; method: immunoSEQ multiplex PCR. The data show over 850,000 clones, around 82% seen once. The source material was memory CD4+ T cells from PBMCs. These receptor sequences come from a man between 18 and 35 years old in good health. Some clones in this sample may be carry-over from other donors' samples. CDR3s include the opening cysteine and the closing phenylalanine or tryptophan. A D gene is named only where the DNA matches it firmly. Clone size appears in some rows only: once, few, many, or a class for an expanded clone.

CDR3 length,J gene,clone size,V gene,D gene,CDR3 protein,CDR3 DNA
15,TRBJ2-7,-,TRBV5-1,TRBD2,CASRAGTSGSYEQYF,TGCGCCAGCAGGGCCGGGACTAGCGGGAGCTACGAGCAGTACTTC
16,TRBJ2-2,once,TRBV5-1,TRBD1,CASSSERGPLGGELFF,TGCGCCAGCAGCTCTGAGAGGGGGCCCCTTGGCGGGGAGCTGTTTTTT
15,TRBJ2-1,-,TRBV9,-,CASSPRLGPYNEQFF,TGTGCCAGCAGCCCCCGTCTGGGTCCCTACAATGAGCAGTTCTTC
14,TRBJ2-5,once,TRBV29-1,TRBD1,CSVGTGDGRETQYF,TGCAGCGTAGGGACAGGGGATGGAAGAGAGACCCAGTACTTC
14,TRBJ1-4,many,TRBV4-2,TRBD1,CASSLGTGVAKLFF,TGTGCCAGCAGCCTCGGGACAGGGGTAGCAAAACTGTTTTTT
13,TRBJ1-2,-,TRBV5-1,-,CASSLGGNYGYTF,TGCGCCAGCAGCTTGGGTGGCAACTATGGCTACACCTTC
15,TRBJ2-5,-,TRBV5-1,TRBD2,CASSRLAGLWETQYF,TGCGCCAGCAGCAGACTAGCGGGATTGTGGGAGACCCAGTACTTC
16,TRBJ2-7,-,TRBV5-1,-,CASSLVVASSSYEQYF,TGCGCCAGCAGCTTGGTTGTTGCTAGTTCGTCCTACGAGCAGTACTTC
14,TRBJ2-7,once,TRBV4-1,-,CASSQAQGPYEQYF,TGCGCCAGCAGCCAAGCGCAGGGGCCTTACGAGCAGTACTTC
14,TRBJ2-7,-,TRBV7-9,TRBD1,CASSFFQGALEQYF,TGTGCCAGCAGCTTTTTTCAGGGGGCCCTCGAGCAGTACTTC